This T cell receptor (beta chain) was captured by sequencing in a study of T cell clonotyping in hematopoietic cell transplantation. About the study: Recipients' pretransplant samples followed cytoreduction.

Time point reported: recipient sample about 28 days before transplant, after cytoreduction. Samples: about 28 days before transplant, then days 30, 100 and 180 after. Assay: immunoSEQ multiplex PCR; the TCRdb copy retains only in-frame clones and omits some. The table records about 5,900 clones, 80% of them present only once. The CDR3 is 17 residues long. Trimming removed 5 bases at V and 4 bases at J, with 23 bases between. Per germline, CDR1 SGHNT and CDR2 YYREEE (reference sequence). The material was peripheral blood mononuclear cells, obtained before stem cell transplant. The gene calls are TRBV5-4 and TRBJ2-3; weak D call: TRBD2 (7 bases). The TCR sequence derives from a woman in her fifties or sixties with acute myeloid leukemia. Some clones in this sample may be carry-over from other donors' samples. CDR3 nucleotides: TGTGCCAGCAGTATCCGGGGGAGGGGGGGCCGCGCAGATACGCAGTATTTT. This encodes CASSIRGRGGRADTQYF.